This T cell receptor beta chain was found in a study of blood T cell repertoires in COVID-19. Study background: Samples came from the United States, Italy and Spain, spanning acute and convalescent COVID-19. PBMCs, B-cell-depleted T cells, or T cells provided the cDNA or gDNA that made up the material.

Germline V CDR1 and CDR2: SGHRS, YFSETQ. The junction had 5 bases not matched to a gene; V was cut back by 2 bases and J by 7 bases. This CDR3 spans 15 amino acids. In the original workflow: Reference gene primer amplification yielded estimated nucleated cell counts. Libraries were prepared by immunoSEQ multiplex PCR; TCRdb keeps only in-frame clonotypes and omits some of them. The V and J calls and clone size come from that table; D and trimming were worked out from the DNA. Counted here are tens of thousands of clones, roughly 89% occurring once; the ten biggest clones make up 10% to 15%. The gene calls are TRBV5-1 and TRBJ2-1; the match to TRBD2 covers 11 bases. The TCR originated in a man at least 80 years old with acute or convalescent COVID-19. The sequenced material came from peripheral blood. The CDR3 is CASSLLAGGRNEQFF. Here the CDR3 DNA reads TGCGCCAGCAGCTTATTAGCGGGGGGGAGAAATGAGCAGTTCTTC.